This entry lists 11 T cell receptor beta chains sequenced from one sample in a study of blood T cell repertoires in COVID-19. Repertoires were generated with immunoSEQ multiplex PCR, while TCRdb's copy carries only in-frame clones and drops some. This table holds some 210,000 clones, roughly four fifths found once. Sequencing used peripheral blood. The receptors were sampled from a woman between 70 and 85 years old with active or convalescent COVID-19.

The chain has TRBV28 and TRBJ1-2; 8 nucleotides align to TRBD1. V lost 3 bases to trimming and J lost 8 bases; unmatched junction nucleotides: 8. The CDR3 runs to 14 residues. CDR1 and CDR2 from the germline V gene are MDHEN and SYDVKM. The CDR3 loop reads CASSFLGQGGGYTF. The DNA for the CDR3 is TGTGCCAGCAGTTTCCTTGGACAGGGAGGAGGCTACACCTTC.

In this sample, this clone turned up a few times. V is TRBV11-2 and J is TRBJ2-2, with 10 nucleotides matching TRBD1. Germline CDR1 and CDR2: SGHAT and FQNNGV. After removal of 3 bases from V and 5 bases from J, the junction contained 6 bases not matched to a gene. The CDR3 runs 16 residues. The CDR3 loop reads CASSLRTGGSTGELFF. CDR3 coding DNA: TGTGCCAGCAGCTTGAGGACAGGGGGAAGTACCGGGGAGCTGTTTTTT.

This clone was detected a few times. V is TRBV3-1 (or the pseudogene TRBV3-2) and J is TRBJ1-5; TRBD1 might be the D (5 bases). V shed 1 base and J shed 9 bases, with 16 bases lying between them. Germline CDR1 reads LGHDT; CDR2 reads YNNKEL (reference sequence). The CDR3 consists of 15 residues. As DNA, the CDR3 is TGTGCCAGCAGCCAAGGTCGCGGGGCTTCCAGGCCCCAGCATTTT. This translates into CASSQGRGASRPQHF.

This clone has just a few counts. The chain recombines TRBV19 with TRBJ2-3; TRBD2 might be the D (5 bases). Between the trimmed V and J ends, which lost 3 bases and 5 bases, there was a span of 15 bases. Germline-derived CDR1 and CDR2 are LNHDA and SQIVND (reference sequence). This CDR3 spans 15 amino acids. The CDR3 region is CASSIRGSYLDTQYF. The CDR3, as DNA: TGTGCCAGTAGTATTCGAGGGAGCTACCTAGATACGCAGTATTTT.

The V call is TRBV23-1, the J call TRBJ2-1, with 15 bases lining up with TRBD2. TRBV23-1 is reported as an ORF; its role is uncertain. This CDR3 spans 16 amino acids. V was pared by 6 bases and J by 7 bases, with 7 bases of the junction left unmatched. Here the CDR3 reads CASSLNGTSGRNEQFF. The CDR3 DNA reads TGCGCCAGCAGCCTCAACGGGACTAGCGGGAGGAATGAGCAGTTCTTC.

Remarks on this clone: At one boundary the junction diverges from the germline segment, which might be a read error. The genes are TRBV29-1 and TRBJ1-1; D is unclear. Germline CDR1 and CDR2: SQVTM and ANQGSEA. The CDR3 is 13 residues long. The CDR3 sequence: CSVQEIRNTEAFF. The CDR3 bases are TGCAGCGTTCAAGAGATCAGAAACACTGAAGCTTTCTTT. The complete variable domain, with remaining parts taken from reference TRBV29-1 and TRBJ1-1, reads SAVISQKPSRDICQRGTSLTIQCQVDSQVTMMFWYRQQPGQSLTLIATANQGSEATYESGFVIDKFPISRPNLTFSTLTVSNMSPEDSSIYLCSVQEIRNTEAFFGQGTRLTVV.

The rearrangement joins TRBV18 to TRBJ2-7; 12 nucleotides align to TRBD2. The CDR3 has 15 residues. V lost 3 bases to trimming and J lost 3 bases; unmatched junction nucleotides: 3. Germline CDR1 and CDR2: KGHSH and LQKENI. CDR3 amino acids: CASSPQLAGGYEQYF. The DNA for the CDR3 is TGTGCCAGCTCACCGCAACTAGCGGGAGGCTACGAGCAGTACTTC.

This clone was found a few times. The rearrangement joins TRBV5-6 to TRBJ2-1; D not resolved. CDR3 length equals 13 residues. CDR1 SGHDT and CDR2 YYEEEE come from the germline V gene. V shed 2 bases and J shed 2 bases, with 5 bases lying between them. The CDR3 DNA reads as TGTGCCAGCAGCTTCCCCACCTACAATGAGCAGTTCTTC. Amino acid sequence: CASSFPTYNEQFF.

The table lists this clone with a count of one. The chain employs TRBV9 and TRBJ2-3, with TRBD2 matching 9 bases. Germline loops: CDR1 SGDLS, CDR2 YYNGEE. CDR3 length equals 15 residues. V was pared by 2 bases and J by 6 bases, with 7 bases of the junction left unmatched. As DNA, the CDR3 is TGTGCCAGCAGCGTCCAAGCGGGAGGAGGGGATACGCAGTATTTT. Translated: CASSVQAGGGDTQYF.

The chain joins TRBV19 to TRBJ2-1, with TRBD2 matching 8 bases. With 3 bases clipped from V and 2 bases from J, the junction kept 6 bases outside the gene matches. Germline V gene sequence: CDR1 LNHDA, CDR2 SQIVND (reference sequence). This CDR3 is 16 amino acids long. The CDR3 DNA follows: TGTGCCAGTAGTATGGACGGGAGGGCCCCCTACAATGAGCAGTTCTTC. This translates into CASSMDGRAPYNEQFF.

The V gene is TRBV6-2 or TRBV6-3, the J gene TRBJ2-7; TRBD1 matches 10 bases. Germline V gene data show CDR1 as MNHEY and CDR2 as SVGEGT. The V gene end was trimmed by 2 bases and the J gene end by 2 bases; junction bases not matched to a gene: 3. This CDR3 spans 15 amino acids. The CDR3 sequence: CASSYGTGDPYEQYF. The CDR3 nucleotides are TGTGCCAGCAGTTACGGGACAGGGGATCCCTACGAGCAGTACTTC.